The 21 T cell receptor beta chains below come from one sample, sequenced in a study of OX40 agonist ivuxolimab in advanced cancers. Clones were read by immunoSEQ multiplex PCR, and TCRdb kept only the in-frame ones, dropping some. The data show 50,000 to 75,000 clones, with less than 95% seen just once and approximately 5.2% held by the top ten. Source: CD4+ or CD8+ T cells sorted from blood, taken in a trial of the OX40 agonist ivuxolimab. These receptors were collected from an adult with an advanced solid tumor such as melanoma, head and neck, liver or kidney cancer.

The rearrangement links TRBV27 to TRBJ1-5; D unresolved. The germline CDR1 and CDR2 sequences are MNHEY and SMNVEV (reference sequence). Trimming took off 6 bases at V and 3 bases at J, with 9 bases between the two ends. This CDR3 spans 13 amino acids. CDR3 DNA: TGTGCCAGCAGCTCACGCGCCAATCAGCCCCAGCATTTT. Protein product: CASSSRANQPQHF.

The gene calls are TRBV11-2 and TRBJ2-7; 10 bases agree with TRBD2. CDR1 is SGHAT and CDR2 is FQNNGV in the germline V gene. There are 15 residues in the CDR3. V gave up 5 bases and J gave up 2 bases; unmatched junction bases: 6. The CDR3 loop is CASSPRTSGAYEQYF. CDR3 nucleotide sequence: TGTGCCAGCAGCCCTAGGACTAGCGGAGCCTACGAGCAGTACTTC.

J is TRBJ2-1 and V is TRBV4-1; TRBD2 matches at 10 bases. CDR1 and CDR2 from the germline V gene are MGHRA and YSYEKL. The junction had 10 bases not matched to a gene; V was cut back by 4 bases and J by 7 bases. This CDR3 is 16 amino acids long. CDR3 nucleotides: TGCGCCAGCAGCCGTGGGAGAGCGGGAGGGCGTAATGAGCAGTTCTTC. This sequence encodes CASSRGRAGGRNEQFF.

V usage is TRBV5-4 and J usage is TRBJ2-3; tentative D call: TRBD2 (6 bases). V lost 4 bases and J lost 5, with 14 bases in between. Per germline, CDR1 SGHNT and CDR2 YYREEE (reference sequence). CDR3 size: 14 residues. This CDR3 is CASSLGTPKDTQYF. CDR3 DNA: TGTGCCAGCAGCCTCGGGACTCCAAAAGATACGCAGTATTTT.

This clone turned up a few times. The V gene is TRBV7-9, the J gene TRBJ1-5, with D uncertain. The V and J ends lost 5 bases and 3 bases respectively, with 17 bases between them. The germline CDR1 and CDR2 sequences are SEHNR and FQNEAQ (reference sequence). The CDR3 loop spans 16 amino acids. CDR3 bases: TGTGCCAGCAGCCAAAGCCTAGTGGCAGACAATCAGCCCCAGCATTTT. Its protein is CASSQSLVADNQPQHF.

In DNA, the CDR3 is TGTGCCAGCAAGGTCTCCTCCCAGCCCCAGCATTTT. This encodes CASKVSSQPQHF. The chain links TRBV28 to TRBJ1-5, with D uncertain. Trimming removed 7 bases from V and 7 bases from J, with 11 bases in between. Germline V CDR1 and CDR2: MDHEN, SYDVKM. CDR3 length: 12 residues.

This chain links TRBV30 with TRBJ2-3, with TRBD2 matching 9 bases. CDR1 is GTSNPN and CDR2 is SVGIG in the germline V gene (reference sequence). V gave up 0 bases and J gave up 5 bases; unmatched junction bases: 15. The CDR3 runs to 18 residues. DNA of the CDR3: TGTGCCTGGAGTGTAGGCGGGAGGGCCAGGGGGAGAAAAGATACGCAGTATTTT. It translates to CAWSVGGRARGRKDTQYF.

In the case of this clone: One end of the junction is discordant with germline, which a read error may explain. This chain connects TRBV28 to TRBJ1-4; D remains unclear. Germline V gene lookup returns CDR1 MDHEN and CDR2 SYDVKM. This CDR3 spans 12 amino acids. The CDR3 spells CASSLKGRPMLF. The CDR3 DNA sequence: TGTGCCAGCAGTTTAAAAGGCCGACCGATGTTGTTT.

This clone turned up a few times. This chain uses TRBV19 with TRBJ1-1; unclear D gene. The CDR3 is made up of 14 amino acids. Trimming pared 6 bases from V and 4 bases from J, leaving 15 bases between. Per the germline V gene, CDR1 is LNHDA and CDR2 is SQIVND (reference sequence). This CDR3 reads CASSPNKGSTEAFF. Written as DNA, the CDR3 is TGTGCCAGTAGCCCAAACAAAGGGAGCACTGAAGCTTTCTTT. The full variable domain, in which reference TRBV19 and TRBJ1-1 provide the parts outside the CDR3, is DGGITQSPKYLFRKEGQNVTLSCEQNLNHDAMYWYRQDPGQGLRLIYYSQIVNDFQKGDIAEGYSVSREKKESFPLTVTSAQKNPTAFYLCASSPNKGSTEAFFGQGTRLTVV.

The chain uses TRBV18 and TRBJ1-1, with D possibly being TRBD1 (6 bases). This CDR3 has 13 amino acids. V lost 3 bases, J lost 12 bases, and 17 bases lay in between. The germline gives CDR1 KGHSH, CDR2 LQKENI. The CDR3 coding sequence is TGTGCCAGCTCACCCCTGGGGGCTAGTATACCTTTCTTT. Translation: CASSPLGASIPFF.

This chain joins TRBV5-1 and TRBJ1-1, with D perhaps TRBD1 (6 bases). The CDR3 has 15 amino acids. Trimming took off 2 bases at V and 3 bases at J, with 14 bases between the two ends. CDR1 and CDR2 from the germline V gene are SGHRS and YFSETQ. This CDR3 is CASSFRGGDYTEAFF. The CDR3 nucleotides read TGCGCCAGCAGCTTCCGAGGGGGAGATTACACTGAAGCTTTCTTT.

This sequence joins TRBV28 and TRBJ1-2, with D possibly matching TRBD1 (5 bases). This CDR3 is built from 14 residues. V was trimmed by 6 bases and J by 3 bases, leaving 14 bases between them. Germline CDR1 and CDR2: MDHEN and SYDVKM. Here the CDR3 DNA reads TGTGCCAGCAGCCCTTCCGGGACTGACTATGGCTACACCTTC. It is translated as CASSPSGTDYGYTF.

As for this clone: It is unclear where the CDR3 begins or ends on the DNA, so no DNA is shown, and the CDR3 is as TCRdb lists it. V gene TRBV21-1 combines with J gene TRBJ2-5; the D call of TRBD2 is as the table states it, not checked on the DNA. TRBV21-1 is recorded as a pseudogene. The CDR3 is 16 residues long, ends included. The CDR3 sequence is CASSKVASGSCETQYF.

This clone was observed a few times. The V call is TRBV9, the J call TRBJ2-3; D gene uncertain. Germline assignment: CDR1 SGDLS and CDR2 YYNGEE. Between the trimmed V and J ends, which lost 0 bases and 2 bases, there was a span of 10 bases. This CDR3 contains 15 residues. Here the CDR3 DNA reads TGTGCCAGCAGCGTAGCCGCACTACTCACAGATACGCAGTATTTT. It translates to CASSVAALLTDTQYF.

The genes are TRBV30 and TRBJ2-4, with 7 bases matching TRBD2. There are 15 residues in the CDR3. CDR1 is GTSNPN and CDR2 is SVGIG in the germline V gene (reference sequence). The J segment lost 0 bases and the V segment lost 0 bases, leaving 2 bases of the junction unmatched. CDR3 protein: CAWSVRGVAKNIQYF. The CDR3 region has the DNA TGTGCCTGGAGTGTACGGGGGGTAGCCAAAAACATTCAGTACTTC.

As regards this clone: Its ends do not fully match the called genes, so a read error is possible. V and J are TRBV27 and TRBJ1-5; 7 nucleotides agree with TRBD1. Germline CDR1 MNHEY, CDR2 SMNVEV (reference sequence). CDR3 length: 14 amino acids. DNA of the CDR3: TGTGCCACCAGTTCCCGGACAGGAACTTGGCCCCAGCATTTT. Translated, it gives CATSSRTGTWPQHF.

The genes are TRBV30 and TRBJ2-2; TRBD2 matches at 14 bases. Germline values: CDR1 GTSNPN, CDR2 SVGIG (reference sequence). This CDR3 is built from 18 residues. The V segment lost 3 bases and the J segment 1 base; nucleotides outside the gene matches: 7. CDR3 sequence reads: CAWRRTSGRTRNTGELFF. In DNA form, the CDR3 reads TGTGCCTGGAGAAGGACTAGCGGGAGGACTCGGAACACCGGGGAGCTGTTTTTT. The complete variable domain, with remaining parts taken from reference TRBV30 and TRBJ2-2, reads SQTIHQWPATLVQPVGSPLSLECTVEGTSNPNLYWYRQAAGRGLQLLFYSVGIGQISSEVPQNLSASRPQDRQFILSSKKLLLSDSGFYLCAWRRTSGRTRNTGELFFGEGSRLTVL.

As for this clone: One end of the junction is discordant with germline, which a read error may explain. The V and J genes are TRBV5-6 and TRBJ1-2; 10 nucleotides agree with TRBD1. CDR1 SGHDT and CDR2 YYEEEE come from the germline V gene. The CDR3 loop spans 11 amino acids. The CDR3 here is CASSFAGTGDF. DNA of the CDR3: TGTGCCAGCAGCTTTGCCGGGACAGGGGACTTC.

The gene calls are TRBV19 and TRBJ2-7; possibly TRBD1 for D (6 bases). V was cut by 0 bases and J by 2 bases, with 14 bases left in between. Germline V gives CDR1 LNHDA, CDR2 SQIVND (reference sequence). This CDR3 comprises 16 residues. CDR3 bases: TGTGCCAGTAGTATAGATCACAGGGTTTACCCCTACGAGCAGTACTTC. It yields the protein CASSIDHRVYPYEQYF.

The chain has TRBV7-2 and TRBJ2-2, with 10 bases matching TRBD1. V was clipped by 5 bases and J by 4 bases; unmatched bases: 4. The germline gives CDR1 SGHTA, CDR2 FQGNSA. This CDR3 is 15 amino acids long. CDR3 in DNA: TGTGCCAGCAGCAACCGACAGGGGGCCACCGGGGAGCTGTTTTTT. Its protein product is CASSNRQGATGELFF.

The chain recombines TRBV7-3 with TRBJ2-3; weak D call: TRBD1 (5 bases). This CDR3 is built from 15 residues. Per germline, CDR1 SGHTA and CDR2 FQGTGA. V was trimmed by 3 bases and J by 0 bases, leaving 10 bases between them. The CDR3: CASSFSSGSTDTQYF. The CDR3 DNA is TGTGCCAGCAGCTTCTCTTCAGGGAGCACAGATACGCAGTATTTT.